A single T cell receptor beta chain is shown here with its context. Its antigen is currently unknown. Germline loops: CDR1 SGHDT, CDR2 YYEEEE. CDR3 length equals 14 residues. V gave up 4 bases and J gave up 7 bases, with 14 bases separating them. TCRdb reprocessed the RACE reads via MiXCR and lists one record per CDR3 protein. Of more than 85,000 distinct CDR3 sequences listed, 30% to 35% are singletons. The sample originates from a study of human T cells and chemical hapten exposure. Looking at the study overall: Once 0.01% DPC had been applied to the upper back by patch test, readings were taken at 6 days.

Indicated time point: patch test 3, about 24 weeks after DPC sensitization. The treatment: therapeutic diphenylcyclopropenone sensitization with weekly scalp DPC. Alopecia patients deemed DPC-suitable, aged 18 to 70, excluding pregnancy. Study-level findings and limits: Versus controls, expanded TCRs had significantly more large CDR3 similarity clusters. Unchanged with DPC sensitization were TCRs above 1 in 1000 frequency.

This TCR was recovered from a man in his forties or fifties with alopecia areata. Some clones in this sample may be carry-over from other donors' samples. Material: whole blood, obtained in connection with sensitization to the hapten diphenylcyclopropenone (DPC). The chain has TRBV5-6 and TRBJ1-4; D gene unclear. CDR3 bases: TGTGCCAGCAGCCCGAGGGTTGGCGGTGAAAAACTGTTTTTT. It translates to CASSPRVGGEKLFF.